Shown below are 26 T cell receptor beta chains from a single sample sequenced in a study of cytomegalovirus exposure and HLA in healthy donors. The primer mix had 60 Vbeta and 13 Jbeta primers. Assay used: immunoSEQ multiplex PCR; TCRdb lists only in-frame clones, some missing. The data contain about 100,000 clones, 84% of them singletons. Sequenced input: PBMCs. The receptor source for this set is a woman aged 18 to 35 in good health and CMV-seronegative.

The chain recombines TRBV27 with TRBJ2-1, with TRBD1 matching 11 bases. CDR1 and CDR2 from the germline V gene are MNHEY and SMNVEV (reference sequence). CDR3 size: 15 residues. V dropped 5 bases and J dropped 6; count of bases not matched to a gene: 6. CDR3 sequence (DNA): TGTGCCAGCAGTCTTTACGGGACAGGGGGCAATGAGCAGTTCTTC. This sequence encodes CASSLYGTGGNEQFF.

The chain's CDR3 is CAWSVTGAYGYTF. The CDR3 DNA follows: TGTGCCTGGAGTGTAACAGGGGCGTATGGCTACACCTTC. This rearrangement joins TRBV30 to TRBJ1-2, with 7 positions matching TRBD1. The CDR3 covers 13 residues. Germline V gene lookup returns CDR1 GTSNPN and CDR2 SVGIG (reference sequence). V was clipped by 0 bases and J by 5 bases; unmatched bases: 3.

This sequence joins TRBV7-2 and TRBJ2-7; 8 nucleotides agree with TRBD1. CDR3 length equals 16 residues. The germline V gene has CDR1 SGHTA and CDR2 FQGNSA. With 5 bases clipped from V and 2 bases from J, the junction kept 11 bases outside the gene matches. The DNA of the CDR3 is TGTGCCAGCAGCCGATCTGCGGGACAGGTGGCCTACGAGCAGTACTTC. This encodes CASSRSAGQVAYEQYF.

The chain recombines TRBV2 with TRBJ2-7, with D possibly being TRBD2 (7 bases). This CDR3 is 15 amino acids long. Germline V gives CDR1 SNHLY, CDR2 FYNNEI. The V end was cut by 8 bases, the J end by 3 bases, with 20 bases between. This CDR3 is CASRPGASGGYEQYF. The CDR3 DNA reads TGTGCCAGCCGTCCGGGGGCTAGCGGCGGCTACGAGCAGTACTTC.

The chain couples TRBV5-1 to TRBJ1-1; D is unclear. V was clipped by 5 bases and J by 1 base, with 12 bases between them. Looked up from germline, CDR1 is SGHRS and CDR2 is YFSETQ. The CDR3 runs to 14 residues. CDR3 sequence (DNA): TGCGCCAGCAGTTCGGGGATCCCGAACACTGAAGCTTTCTTT. Translated: CASSSGIPNTEAFF. The whole variable domain, filled in from reference TRBV5-1 and TRBJ1-1, reads KAGVTQTPRYLIKTRGQQVTLSCSPISGHRSVSWYQQTPGQGLQFLFEYFSETQRNKGNFPGRFSGRQFSNSRSEMNVSTLELGDSALYLCASSSGIPNTEAFFGQGTRLTVV.

The V call is TRBV27, the J call TRBJ1-2; D unresolved. Germline CDR1 and CDR2: MNHEY and SMNVEV (reference sequence). V was cut by 0 bases and J by 6 bases, with 17 bases left in between. CDR3 length: 16 amino acids. The CDR3 DNA sequence: TGTGCCAGCAGTTTATCGGTTCTAGCCGACGACCATGGCTACACCTTC. Translation: CASSLSVLADDHGYTF.

The gene calls are TRBV28 and TRBJ2-5; D might be TRBD1 (6 bases). The CDR3 length is 14 residues. Germline values: CDR1 MDHEN, CDR2 SYDVKM. The V gene lost 6 bases and the J gene lost 4 bases, with 15 bases spanning the gap. The CDR3 region is CASSEKTGIETQYF. CDR3 in DNA: TGTGCCAGCAGCGAGAAAACAGGGATAGAGACCCAGTACTTC.

This chain links TRBV29-1 with TRBJ2-3; maybe TRBD1 (6 bases). The length of the CDR3 is 14 residues. V lost 7 bases and J 0 bases, leaving 14 bases between the germline ends. Germline CDR1 reads SQVTM; CDR2 reads ANQGSEA. The CDR3: CSANRDTSTDTQYF. The CDR3 DNA is TGCAGCGCAAACCGGGACACCAGCACAGATACGCAGTATTTT.

Here the CDR3 DNA reads TGTGCCAGCAGCTTAGGGGTGGGGGGTAGGCAGCCCCAGCATTTT. It yields the protein CASSLGVGGRQPQHF. The chain carries TRBV7-6 and TRBJ1-5; possibly TRBD1 for D (5 bases). V lost 1 base and J 7 bases, leaving 14 bases between the germline ends. The germline CDR1 and CDR2 sequences are SGHVS and FNYEAQ. The CDR3 sequence is 15 residues long.

The V gene is TRBV7-8, the J gene TRBJ1-1, with TRBD1 matching over 11 bases. Germline V gene lookup returns CDR1 SGHVS and CDR2 FQNEAQ. V was clipped by 4 bases and J by 11 bases; unmatched bases: 9. This CDR3 is 14 amino acids long. This CDR3 is CASSSGQGAAGAFF. The DNA of the CDR3 is TGTGCCAGCAGCTCTGGACAGGGGGCCGCCGGGGCTTTCTTT.

The chain recombines TRBV2 with TRBJ1-5; D possibly corresponds to TRBD1 (5 bases). The CDR3 extends over 12 amino acids. Germline V gene data show CDR1 as SNHLY and CDR2 as FYNNEI. V lost 6 bases and J 8 bases, leaving 11 bases between the germline ends. CDR3 residues: CASSQGYEPQHF. CDR3 coding DNA: TGTGCCAGCAGCCAGGGATATGAGCCCCAGCATTTT.

A single count supports this clone. CDR3 in amino acids: CASSRASGGAPYTFPYNEQFF. The CDR3, as DNA: TGTGCCAGCAGCCGAGCTAGCGGGGGGGCCCCCTACACGTTCCCATACAATGAGCAGTTCTTC. The chain uses TRBV14 and TRBJ2-1, with 12 bases matching TRBD2. This CDR3 is 21 amino acids long. The junction had 20 bases not matched to a gene; V was cut back by 4 bases and J by 4 bases. Per germline, CDR1 SGHDN and CDR2 FVKESK. The full variable domain, in which reference TRBV14 and TRBJ2-1 provide the parts outside the CDR3, is EAGVTQFPSHSVIEKGQTVTLRCDPISGHDNLYWYRRVMGKEIKFLLHFVKESKQDESGMPNNRFLAERTGGTYSTLKVQPAELEDSGVYFCASSRASGGAPYTFPYNEQFFGPGTRLTVL.

The CDR3 protein is CASRSGSSWGGNYGYTF. The DNA for the CDR3 is TGTGCCAGCAGGTCGGGTTCTTCTTGGGGAGGGAACTATGGCTACACCTTC. This chain connects TRBV28 to TRBJ1-2; D remains unclear. Trimming pared 6 bases from V and 2 bases from J, leaving 22 bases between. Germline V lookup: CDR1 MDHEN, CDR2 SYDVKM. The CDR3 is made up of 17 amino acids.

The genes are TRBV7-9 and TRBJ1-1; D perhaps matches TRBD1 (6 bases). The germline V gene encodes CDR1 SEHNR and CDR2 FQNEAQ (reference sequence). This CDR3 spans 16 amino acids. V lost 7 bases and J 4 bases, leaving 22 bases between the germline ends. CDR3 nucleotides: TGTGCCAGCAAATTGGGGGGGGGCGGGGAGTTCACTGAAGCTTTCTTT. Translated, it gives CASKLGGGGEFTEAFF.

This chain joins TRBV9 and TRBJ2-2; D is ambiguous. Germline V gives CDR1 SGDLS, CDR2 YYNGEE. Trimming removed 7 bases at V and 7 bases at J, with 11 bases between. This CDR3 has 12 residues. CDR3 sequence reads: CASAYSGGELFF. The CDR3 coding sequence is TGTGCCAGCGCCTACTCCGGCGGGGAGCTGTTTTTT.

The chain employs TRBV6-5 and TRBJ1-4; 9 positions agree with TRBD1. With 5 bases clipped from V and 7 bases from J, the junction kept 8 bases outside the gene matches. The CDR3 spans 15 residues. Germline V gives CDR1 MNHEY, CDR2 SVGAGI. This CDR3 reads CASSLRDRAGEKLFF. CDR3 nucleotide sequence: TGTGCCAGCAGTCTCCGGGACAGGGCGGGTGAAAAACTGTTTTTT.

The rearrangement links TRBV7-8 to TRBJ2-1, with 14 positions matching TRBD2. The germline V gene encodes CDR1 SGHVS and CDR2 FQNEAQ. The CDR3 loop spans 16 amino acids. V trimming: 5 bases; J trimming: 7 bases; junction bases outside the gene matches: 7. Here the CDR3 DNA reads TGTGCCAGCAGCCCAGGACTAGCGGGAGGCGATAATGAGCAGTTCTTC. Protein product: CASSPGLAGGDNEQFF.

Concerning this clone: This CDR3 is also generated by other DNA sequences in the sample. This chain uses TRBV6-5 with TRBJ2-3; D is unresolved. The CDR3 covers 12 residues. With 5 bases removed from V and 1 base from J, the gap between germline ends came to 4 bases. CDR1 and CDR2 (germline): MNHEY, SVGAGI. The CDR3 sequence: CASSRGTDTQYF. For the CDR3, the DNA is TGTGCCAGCAGTCGAGGCACAGATACGCAGTATTTT.

This clone has more than one count but fewer than ten. Other DNA sequences of this sample code for an identical CDR3. The chain carries TRBV28 and TRBJ2-7; no firm D call. V was trimmed by 3 bases and J by 4 bases, leaving 7 bases between them. Germline V gene sequence: CDR1 MDHEN, CDR2 SYDVKM. The CDR3 is 12 amino acids. CDR3 in DNA: TGTGCCAGCAGTTTGTCCAGTTACGAGCAGTACTTC. Its translation: CASSLSSYEQYF.

The chain employs TRBV5-1 and TRBJ1-6; TRBD1 matches at 9 bases. The CDR3 has 15 residues. Germline V lookup: CDR1 SGHRS, CDR2 YFSETQ. The V gene end was trimmed by 4 bases and the J gene end by 7 bases; junction bases not matched to a gene: 6. CDR3 loop: CASSLGTGQNSPLHF. DNA for the CDR3: TGCGCCAGCAGCCTCGGGACAGGGCAAAATTCACCCCTCCACTTT.

The V gene is TRBV2, the J gene TRBJ1-5; 7 bases are shared with TRBD1. This CDR3 is built from 18 residues. V was clipped by 2 bases and J by 0 bases; unmatched bases: 10. Germline V gene data show CDR1 as SNHLY and CDR2 as FYNNEI. The CDR3 DNA follows: TGTGCCAGCAGTGAAACCCGACAGGGCCTCTATAGCAATCAGCCCCAGCATTTT. It yields the protein CASSETRQGLYSNQPQHF.

The V call is TRBV4-3, the J call TRBJ1-5; D is ambiguous. Between the trimmed V and J ends, which lost 3 bases and 6 bases, there was a span of 18 bases. The CDR3 runs to 16 residues. Germline CDR1 and CDR2: LGHNA and YSLEER. This chain's CDR3 is CASSHRYGSLSQPQHF. DNA of the CDR3: TGCGCCAGCAGCCACCGGTATGGTTCGCTTTCTCAGCCCCAGCATTTT.

This rearrangement joins TRBV7-7 to TRBJ2-3; TRBD1 matches at 9 bases. The CDR3 runs to 15 residues. Germline-derived CDR1 and CDR2 are SSHAT and FNYEAQ (reference sequence). Unmatched junction bases numbered 5, after V lost 1 base and J lost 6 bases. CDR3 DNA: TGTGCCAGCAGCTTAGGGGACAGGGAGGTGGATACGCAGTATTTT. Amino acids: CASSLGDREVDTQYF.

This clone was counted at least ten times. The chain couples TRBV4-3 to TRBJ2-6; 7 bases map to TRBD1. CDR1 is LGHNA, CDR2 YSLEER, per germline. CDR3 length equals 16 residues. The trim removed 1 base at V and 1 base at J, leaving 1 base unmatched. In nucleotides, the CDR3 is TGCGCCAGCAGCCAAGGACAGGGTTCTGGGGCCAACGTCCTGACTTTC. Amino acids: CASSQGQGSGANVLTF.

This chain links TRBV4-3 with TRBJ1-2, with D perhaps TRBD1 (6 bases). CDR1 LGHNA and CDR2 YSLEER come from the germline V gene. Trimming took off 0 bases at V and 4 bases at J, with 18 bases between the two ends. The CDR3 has 17 residues. The CDR3 protein is CASSQDPETGTLYGYTF. CDR3 sequence (DNA): TGCGCCAGCAGCCAAGATCCCGAGACAGGTACTCTCTATGGCTACACCTTC.

This clone was found once. The V gene is TRBV4-3, the J gene TRBJ2-7; the match to TRBD1 covers 10 bases. The CDR3 is made up of 14 amino acids. J lost 5 bases, V lost 3 bases, and 4 bases had no gene match. CDR1 is LGHNA, CDR2 YSLEER, per germline. The CDR3 protein is CASSHRTGGNEQYF. CDR3 sequence (DNA): TGCGCCAGCAGCCACCGGACAGGGGGTAACGAGCAGTACTTC.